This section outlines one TCR beta chain sequence together with its context. Its target is not known. The table came from immunoSEQ multiplex PCR; TCRdb's copy has only in-frame clones and leaves some out. This table has fewer than 80,000 clones, roughly 90% appearing once. V lost 3 bases and J lost 3, with 14 bases in between. The CDR3 runs 15 residues. Germline CDR1 reads SEHNR; CDR2 reads FQNEAQ (reference sequence). These data come from a study of resident and recirculating memory T cells in vitiligo. For the study at large: Each patient gave two lesional and two nonlesional epidermal shave biopsies, plus PBMCs.

Findings and caveats of the study: Different lesions suggested infiltration by different T cell clones.

The sequence came from a male donor with vitiligo. Sequencing used blood. The chain couples TRBV7-9 to TRBJ1-1; weak D call: TRBD1 (5 bases). The CDR3 DNA is TGTGCCAGCAGCTTGAGTGTCATAGGGGACACTGAAGCTTTCTTT. Translated: CASSLSVIGDTEAFF. Full variable domain (outside the CDR3, taken from reference TRBV7-9 and TRBJ1-1): DTGVSQNPRHKITKRGQNVTFRCDPISEHNRLYWYRQTLGQGPEFLTYFQNEAQLEKSRLLSDRFSAERPKGSFSTLEIQRTEQGDSAMYLCASSLSVIGDTEAFFGQGTRLTVV.